Shown below are 18 T cell receptor beta chains from a single sample sequenced in a study of Graves' ophthalmopathy and Graves' hyperthyroidism. Transcripts of RNA were the source for amplifying TCR beta CDR3 regions. RT-PCR with HTBI primers came first, then second-round multiplex PCR. TCRdb analysed the multiplex PCR reads with MiXCR anew, one entry per CDR3 protein. This sample has 200,000 to 250,000 distinct CDR3 sequences; less than 30% occur once, and the top ten carry around 10%. Sample: peripheral blood. Receptors were obtained from a man aged 45-65 years with Graves' ophthalmopathy.

This chain connects TRBV12-3 or TRBV12-4 to TRBJ1-1; 9 nucleotides line up with TRBD1. The CDR3 runs 15 residues. J lost 7 bases, V lost 5 bases, and 11 bases had no gene match. This CDR3 is CASSPLSRDRVEAFF. CDR3 bases: TGTGCCAGCAGTCCTCTCTCCCGGGACAGGGTTGAAGCTTTCTTT.

The CDR3 DNA is TGTGCCAGCAGTTTCGGGGAATTTCGCCCCCAGCATTTT. Amino acid sequence: CASSFGEFRPQHF. V usage is TRBV12-3 or TRBV12-4 and J usage is TRBJ1-5; no clear D. This CDR3 comprises 13 residues. With 3 bases removed from V and 10 bases from J, the gap between germline ends came to 13 bases.

Many counts were recorded for this clonotype. The rearrangement joins TRBV5-1 to TRBJ2-7; tentative D call: TRBD2 (5 bases). Germline V CDR1 and CDR2: SGHRS, YFSETQ. There are 14 residues in the CDR3. V shed 3 bases and J shed 3 bases, with 13 bases lying between them. CDR3 residues: CASSSQGRGYEQYF. The CDR3 region has the DNA TGCGCCAGCAGCTCTCAAGGGAGAGGCTACGAGCAGTACTTC.

This clonotype was recorded at least ten times. The chain combines TRBV29-1 with TRBJ1-5; 10 bases line up with TRBD1. V trimming: 5 bases; J trimming: 2 bases; junction bases outside the gene matches: 6. CDR1 and CDR2 from the germline V gene are SQVTM and ANQGSEA. The CDR3 is 15 residues long. The CDR3 DNA sequence: TGCAGCGTTTCCGGCGGGACAGGGGGCAATCAGCCCCAGCATTTT. Translation gives CSVSGGTGGNQPQHF.

This clonotype was seen many times. The chain employs TRBV7-8 and TRBJ2-2, with TRBD2 as a possible D gene (6 bases). The germline gives CDR1 SGHVS, CDR2 FQNEAQ. V dropped 5 bases and J dropped 6 bases, with 16 bases sitting between them. CDR3 length: 15 amino acids. The CDR3 bases are TGTGCCAGCAGCGAAGGCGGGGTTTGGGCCGGGGAGCTGTTTTTT. Its translation is CASSEGGVWAGELFF.

The sample holds many counts of this clonotype. V gene TRBV5-1 combines with J gene TRBJ2-7; the match to TRBD2 covers 8 bases. V was pared by 3 bases and J by 4 bases, with 6 bases of the junction left unmatched. The germline V gene has CDR1 SGHRS and CDR2 YFSETQ. The length of the CDR3 is 14 residues. The DNA for the CDR3 is TGCGCCAGCAGCTCGGGACTAGAACCTTACGAGCAGTACTTC. This codes for CASSSGLEPYEQYF.

V usage is TRBV7-2 and J usage is TRBJ1-1; D not resolved. Germline V gives CDR1 SGHTA, CDR2 FQGNSA. This CDR3 comprises 14 residues. Deletions cut 5 bases from V and 6 bases from J, with 16 bases between. The CDR3 region has the DNA TGTGCCAGCAGCCCTTGGGGTGCGACGCCTGAAGCTTTCTTT. Translating it yields CASSPWGATPEAFF.

This clonotype was counted ten times or more. The chain employs TRBV28 and TRBJ2-7, with TRBD2 matching 8 bases. V lost 6 bases, J lost 1 base, and 5 bases stayed unmatched. CDR3 length: 14 residues. The germline gives CDR1 MDHEN, CDR2 SYDVKM. The chain's CDR3 is CASSTSGLSYEQYF. As DNA, the CDR3 is TGTGCCAGCAGCACTAGCGGACTTTCCTACGAGCAGTACTTC.

The gene calls are TRBV11-2 and TRBJ1-6; D is uncertain. V lost 4 bases and J lost 7, with 17 bases in between. The CDR3 has 16 residues. CDR1 and CDR2 (germline): SGHAT, FQNNGV. CDR3 sequence: CASSSPLIGMNSPLHF. Written as DNA, the CDR3 is TGTGCCAGCAGCTCACCCCTTATCGGGATGAATTCACCCCTCCACTTT.

This clonotype was seen many times. The rearrangement links TRBV28 to TRBJ2-5; no clear D. The V end lost 6 bases, the J end lost 6 bases, and 11 bases lay between the germline ends. CDR3 length: 12 amino acids. Looked up from germline, CDR1 is MDHEN and CDR2 is SYDVKM. This CDR3 reads CASRLLGQTQYF. The CDR3 DNA reads TGTGCCAGCAGGCTCTTAGGGCAGACCCAGTACTTC.

This clonotype was observed at least ten times. The V and J genes are TRBV25-1 and TRBJ1-1, with 9 bases that match TRBD1. Germline V gene sequence: CDR1 MGHDK, CDR2 SYGVNS. After removal of 0 bases from V and 4 bases from J, the junction contained 9 bases not matched to a gene. CDR3 length equals 17 residues. The CDR3, as DNA: TGTGCCAGCAGTGAATATGGGGACAGGGTAGGTAGCACTGAAGCTTTCTTT. It specifies CASSEYGDRVGSTEAFF.

This clonotype has a count of ten or more. V gene TRBV24-1 combines with J gene TRBJ2-7; D is perhaps TRBD1 (6 bases). Germline lookup yields CDR1 KGHDR and CDR2 SFDVKD. This CDR3 is built from 14 residues. Trimming left V 3 bases short and J 5 bases short, with 13 bases between. For the CDR3, the DNA is TGTGCCACCAGTGATGTTTCGACAGGACACGAGCAGTACTTC. Its translation is CATSDVSTGHEQYF.

This clonotype has a count of ten or more. The J gene is TRBJ2-5, the V gene TRBV28; D gene ambiguous. This CDR3 spans 12 amino acids. Germline assignment: CDR1 MDHEN and CDR2 SYDVKM. Between the trimmed V and J ends, which lost 3 bases and 2 bases, there was a span of 4 bases. The CDR3 nucleotides read TGTGCCAGCAGTTTTCGGCAAGAGACCCAGTACTTC. Translation: CASSFRQETQYF.

This clonotype was observed many times. This chain connects TRBV7-8 to TRBJ1-1, with a tentative D call TRBD1 (5 bases). V lost 1 base and J 11 bases, leaving 17 bases between the germline ends. Germline CDR1 reads SGHVS; CDR2 reads FQNEAQ. The CDR3 consists of 14 residues. CDR3 coding DNA: TGTGCCAGCAGCTTAGAGGGGACCATCACATATGCTTTCTTT. Protein product: CASSLEGTITYAFF.

This clonotype was detected ten times or more. The rearrangement uses TRBV5-1 and TRBJ1-1; 7 bases map to TRBD1. Per germline, CDR1 SGHRS and CDR2 YFSETQ. CDR3 length: 14 amino acids. The V and J ends lost 9 bases and 4 bases, in that order; junction bases with no gene match: 12. CDR3 residues: CATKTETGSTEAFF. The CDR3 DNA sequence: TGCGCCACCAAAACAGAGACAGGGTCCACTGAAGCTTTCTTT.

CDR3 loop: CASSLDLDGYTF. The CDR3 DNA sequence: TGTGCCAGCAGCCTTGACCTGGATGGCTACACCTTC. The chain couples TRBV7-2 to TRBJ1-2; D is unclear. V was clipped by 5 bases and J by 6 bases, with 10 bases between them. The germline V gene has CDR1 SGHTA and CDR2 FQGNSA. This CDR3 is 12 amino acids long.

There are many counts of this clonotype. This sequence joins TRBV7-2 and TRBJ2-7; 8 bases map to TRBD2. After removal of 1 base from V and 3 bases from J, the junction contained 5 bases not matched to a gene. The CDR3 covers 15 residues. Germline lookup yields CDR1 SGHTA and CDR2 FQGNSA. CDR3 DNA: TGTGCCAGCAGCTTAGGACTAGCGAGCCTCTACGAGCAGTACTTC. Amino acids: CASSLGLASLYEQYF. The variable domain in full, with the rest retrieved from reference TRBV7-2 and TRBJ2-7, is GAGVSQSPSNKVTEKGKDVELRCDPISGHTALYWYRQSLGQGLEFLIYFQGNSAPDKSGLPSDRFSAERTGGSVSTLTIQRTQQEDSAVYLCASSLGLASLYEQYFGPGTRLTVT.

At least ten counts were recorded for this clonotype. The chain combines TRBV7-2 with TRBJ2-3, with D possibly being TRBD2 (6 bases). V was trimmed by 0 bases and J by 2 bases, leaving 9 bases between them. This CDR3 is built from 15 residues. CDR1 is SGHTA, CDR2 FQGNSA, per germline. For the CDR3, the DNA is TGTGCCAGCAGCTTAGCCCAGCGGGTCACAGATACGCAGTATTTT. Its protein product is CASSLAQRVTDTQYF. Complete variable domain (other parts from reference TRBV7-2 and TRBJ2-3): GAGVSQSPSNKVTEKGKDVELRCDPISGHTALYWYRQSLGQGLEFLIYFQGNSAPDKSGLPSDRFSAERTGGSVSTLTIQRTQQEDSAVYLCASSLAQRVTDTQYFGPGTRLTVL.